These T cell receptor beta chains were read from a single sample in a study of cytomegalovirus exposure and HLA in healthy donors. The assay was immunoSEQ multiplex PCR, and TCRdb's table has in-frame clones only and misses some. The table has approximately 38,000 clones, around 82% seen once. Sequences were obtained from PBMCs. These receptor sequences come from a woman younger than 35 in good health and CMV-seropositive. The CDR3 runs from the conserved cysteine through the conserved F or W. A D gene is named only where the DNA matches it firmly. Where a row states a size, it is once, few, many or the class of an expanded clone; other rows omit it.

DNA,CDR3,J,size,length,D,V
TGCGCCAGCAGCCAAGAGGTGAGGACATGGACATACAATGAGCAGTTCTTC,CASSQEVRTWTYNEQFF,TRBJ2-1,NA,17,NA,TRBV4-1
TGTGCCAGCAGTGAAGGGGGACACAATGAGCAGTTCTTC,CASSEGGHNEQFF,TRBJ2-1,few,13,NA,TRBV6-4
TGCAGCGTTGAGCCCAGAGGGAACACTGAAGCTTTCTTT,CSVEPRGNTEAFF,TRBJ1-1,NA,13,NA,TRBV29-1
TGTGCCAGCACTAAAAGCGCGGGGGAAAACAATGAGCAGTTCTTC,CASTKSAGENNEQFF,TRBJ2-1,NA,15,TRBD2,TRBV6-4
TGTGCCAGCAGCTTACCCGGAGGTACCGGAGATTACAATGAGCAGTTCTTC,CASSLPGGTGDYNEQFF,TRBJ2-1,NA,17,NA,TRBV7-2
TGCGCCAGCAGCTTGGAAAACCGCGGGCGGGACAGGGGTTTTACGAATGAGCAGTTCTTC,CASSLENRGRDRGFTNEQFF,TRBJ2-1,NA,20,TRBD1,TRBV5-1
TGTGCCAGCAGTGAACACAGGGGGCGATACGAGCAGTACTTC,CASSEHRGRYEQYF,TRBJ2-7,NA,14,TRBD1,TRBV6-1
TGCAGCGTTGAAGAGGGGGGGCAAGCTAACTATGGCTACACCTTC,CSVEEGGQANYGYTF,TRBJ1-2,once,15,NA,TRBV29-1
TGTGCCAGCTCACCACCGTTAAATTATGAGGGGGCTTGGCAAGAGACCCAGTACTTC,CASSPPLNYEGAWQETQYF,TRBJ2-5,NA,19,TRBD1,TRBV18
TGTGCCAGCAGCTTGATTACTAGTTTTGAGCAGTTCTTC,CASSLITSFEQFF,TRBJ2-1,NA,13,NA,TRBV7-2
TGCGCCAGCAGCCGGACAGGCGGGGGGGAGCAGTACTTC,CASSRTGGGEQYF,TRBJ2-7,NA,13,NA,TRBV5-1
TGTGCCAGCAGCCCTGGACTAGCGGTTTACAATGAGCAGTTCTTC,CASSPGLAVYNEQFF,TRBJ2-1,NA,15,TRBD2,TRBV28
TGTGCCAGCTCACCACCGTCAGTGAACTATGGCTACACCTTC,CASSPPSVNYGYTF,TRBJ1-2,few,14,NA,TRBV18
TGTGCCAGCAGCTCCGGGACAGGGGGCCGGGGTGGCTACACCTTC,CASSSGTGGRGGYTF,TRBJ1-2,NA,15,TRBD1,TRBV11-2
TGTGCCAGCAGTTTGCAGCGACAGGACTTCTCCTACGAGCAGTACTTC,CASSLQRQDFSYEQYF,TRBJ2-7,NA,16,NA,TRBV27
TGTGCCAGCAGCCCCGGGACTCCCGTTTTTCAGTACTTC,CASSPGTPVFQYF,TRBJ2-5,once,13,NA,TRBV28
TGTGCCAGCAGCTTCGGTAGCGGGGGGTTTCGGGCCTACGAGCAGTACTTC,CASSFGSGGFRAYEQYF,TRBJ2-7,NA,17,TRBD2,TRBV7-2
TGTGCCAGCAGTTATGGGACAGGGACCTATGGCTACACCTTC,CASSYGTGTYGYTF,TRBJ1-2,NA,14,TRBD1,TRBV28
TGTGCTAGTGGTTCGACTGACAGGGGGCGCGCCTACGAGCAGTACTTC,CASGSTDRGRAYEQYF,TRBJ2-7,NA,16,TRBD1,TRBV12-5
TGTGCCAGCTCACCCAACAGCCTCAGCTCCTACGAGCAGTACTTC,CASSPNSLSSYEQYF,TRBJ2-7,NA,15,NA,TRBV18
TGTGCCAGCAGCGACGGGGTAAGAAGGACAGATACGCAGTATTTT,CASSDGVRRTDTQYF,TRBJ2-3,NA,15,NA,TRBV9
TGTGCCAGCAGCCCCTCCCCTGACAGGGATAATTCACCCCTCCACTTT,CASSPSPDRDNSPLHF,TRBJ1-6,once,16,TRBD1,TRBV11-3